The T cell receptor (beta chain) under discussion was sequenced for a study of blood T cell repertoires in COVID-19. Original handling: Reference gene primers were amplified, and this amplification served to estimate nucleated cell counts. Only in-frame clones appear in the TCRdb table, and some are missing; sequencing was by immunoSEQ multiplex PCR. That table furnishes V, J and clone size, whereas the DNA furnished D and trimming. The profile shows fewer than 250,000 clones, 85% of them singletons. V lost 2 bases and J lost 4, with 8 bases in between. The CDR3 has 13 residues. Germline V gene lookup returns CDR1 LNHDA and CDR2 SQIVND (reference sequence).

Sequenced material: peripheral blood. The chain combines TRBV19 with TRBJ2-5; weak D call: TRBD2 (5 bases). The TCR was taken from a woman aged 60-75 years with active or convalescent COVID-19. CDR3 amino acids: CASSIIGRETQYF. The CDR3 nucleotides are TGTGCCAGTAGTATAATAGGGAGAGAGACCCAGTACTTC.